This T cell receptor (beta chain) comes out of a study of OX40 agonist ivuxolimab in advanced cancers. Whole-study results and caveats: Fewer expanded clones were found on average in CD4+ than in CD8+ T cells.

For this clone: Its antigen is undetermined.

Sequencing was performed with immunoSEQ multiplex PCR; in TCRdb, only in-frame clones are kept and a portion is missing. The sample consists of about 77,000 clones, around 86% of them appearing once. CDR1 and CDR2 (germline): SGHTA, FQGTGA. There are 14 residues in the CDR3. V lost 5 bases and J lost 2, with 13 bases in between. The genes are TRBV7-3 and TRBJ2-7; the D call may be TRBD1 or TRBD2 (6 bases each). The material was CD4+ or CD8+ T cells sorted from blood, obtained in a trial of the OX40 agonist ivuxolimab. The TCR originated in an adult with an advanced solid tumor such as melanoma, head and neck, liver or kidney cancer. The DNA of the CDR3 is TGTGCCAGCAGCCCCGGGGGCGCAACCTACGAGCAGTACTTC. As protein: CASSPGGATYEQYF.